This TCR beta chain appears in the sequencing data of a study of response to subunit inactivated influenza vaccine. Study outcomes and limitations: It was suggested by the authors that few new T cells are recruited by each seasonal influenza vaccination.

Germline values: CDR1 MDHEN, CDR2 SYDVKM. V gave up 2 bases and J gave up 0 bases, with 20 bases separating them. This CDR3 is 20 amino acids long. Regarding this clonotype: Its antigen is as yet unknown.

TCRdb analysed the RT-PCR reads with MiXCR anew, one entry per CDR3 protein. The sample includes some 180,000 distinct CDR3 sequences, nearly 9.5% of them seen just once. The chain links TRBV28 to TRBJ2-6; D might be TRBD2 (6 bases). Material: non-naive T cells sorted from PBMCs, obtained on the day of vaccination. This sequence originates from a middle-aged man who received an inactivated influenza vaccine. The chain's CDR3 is CASSLLASNTKLSGANVLTF. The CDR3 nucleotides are TGTGCCAGCAGTTTACTAGCGAGTAATACTAAACTCTCTGGGGCCAACGTCCTGACTTTC.